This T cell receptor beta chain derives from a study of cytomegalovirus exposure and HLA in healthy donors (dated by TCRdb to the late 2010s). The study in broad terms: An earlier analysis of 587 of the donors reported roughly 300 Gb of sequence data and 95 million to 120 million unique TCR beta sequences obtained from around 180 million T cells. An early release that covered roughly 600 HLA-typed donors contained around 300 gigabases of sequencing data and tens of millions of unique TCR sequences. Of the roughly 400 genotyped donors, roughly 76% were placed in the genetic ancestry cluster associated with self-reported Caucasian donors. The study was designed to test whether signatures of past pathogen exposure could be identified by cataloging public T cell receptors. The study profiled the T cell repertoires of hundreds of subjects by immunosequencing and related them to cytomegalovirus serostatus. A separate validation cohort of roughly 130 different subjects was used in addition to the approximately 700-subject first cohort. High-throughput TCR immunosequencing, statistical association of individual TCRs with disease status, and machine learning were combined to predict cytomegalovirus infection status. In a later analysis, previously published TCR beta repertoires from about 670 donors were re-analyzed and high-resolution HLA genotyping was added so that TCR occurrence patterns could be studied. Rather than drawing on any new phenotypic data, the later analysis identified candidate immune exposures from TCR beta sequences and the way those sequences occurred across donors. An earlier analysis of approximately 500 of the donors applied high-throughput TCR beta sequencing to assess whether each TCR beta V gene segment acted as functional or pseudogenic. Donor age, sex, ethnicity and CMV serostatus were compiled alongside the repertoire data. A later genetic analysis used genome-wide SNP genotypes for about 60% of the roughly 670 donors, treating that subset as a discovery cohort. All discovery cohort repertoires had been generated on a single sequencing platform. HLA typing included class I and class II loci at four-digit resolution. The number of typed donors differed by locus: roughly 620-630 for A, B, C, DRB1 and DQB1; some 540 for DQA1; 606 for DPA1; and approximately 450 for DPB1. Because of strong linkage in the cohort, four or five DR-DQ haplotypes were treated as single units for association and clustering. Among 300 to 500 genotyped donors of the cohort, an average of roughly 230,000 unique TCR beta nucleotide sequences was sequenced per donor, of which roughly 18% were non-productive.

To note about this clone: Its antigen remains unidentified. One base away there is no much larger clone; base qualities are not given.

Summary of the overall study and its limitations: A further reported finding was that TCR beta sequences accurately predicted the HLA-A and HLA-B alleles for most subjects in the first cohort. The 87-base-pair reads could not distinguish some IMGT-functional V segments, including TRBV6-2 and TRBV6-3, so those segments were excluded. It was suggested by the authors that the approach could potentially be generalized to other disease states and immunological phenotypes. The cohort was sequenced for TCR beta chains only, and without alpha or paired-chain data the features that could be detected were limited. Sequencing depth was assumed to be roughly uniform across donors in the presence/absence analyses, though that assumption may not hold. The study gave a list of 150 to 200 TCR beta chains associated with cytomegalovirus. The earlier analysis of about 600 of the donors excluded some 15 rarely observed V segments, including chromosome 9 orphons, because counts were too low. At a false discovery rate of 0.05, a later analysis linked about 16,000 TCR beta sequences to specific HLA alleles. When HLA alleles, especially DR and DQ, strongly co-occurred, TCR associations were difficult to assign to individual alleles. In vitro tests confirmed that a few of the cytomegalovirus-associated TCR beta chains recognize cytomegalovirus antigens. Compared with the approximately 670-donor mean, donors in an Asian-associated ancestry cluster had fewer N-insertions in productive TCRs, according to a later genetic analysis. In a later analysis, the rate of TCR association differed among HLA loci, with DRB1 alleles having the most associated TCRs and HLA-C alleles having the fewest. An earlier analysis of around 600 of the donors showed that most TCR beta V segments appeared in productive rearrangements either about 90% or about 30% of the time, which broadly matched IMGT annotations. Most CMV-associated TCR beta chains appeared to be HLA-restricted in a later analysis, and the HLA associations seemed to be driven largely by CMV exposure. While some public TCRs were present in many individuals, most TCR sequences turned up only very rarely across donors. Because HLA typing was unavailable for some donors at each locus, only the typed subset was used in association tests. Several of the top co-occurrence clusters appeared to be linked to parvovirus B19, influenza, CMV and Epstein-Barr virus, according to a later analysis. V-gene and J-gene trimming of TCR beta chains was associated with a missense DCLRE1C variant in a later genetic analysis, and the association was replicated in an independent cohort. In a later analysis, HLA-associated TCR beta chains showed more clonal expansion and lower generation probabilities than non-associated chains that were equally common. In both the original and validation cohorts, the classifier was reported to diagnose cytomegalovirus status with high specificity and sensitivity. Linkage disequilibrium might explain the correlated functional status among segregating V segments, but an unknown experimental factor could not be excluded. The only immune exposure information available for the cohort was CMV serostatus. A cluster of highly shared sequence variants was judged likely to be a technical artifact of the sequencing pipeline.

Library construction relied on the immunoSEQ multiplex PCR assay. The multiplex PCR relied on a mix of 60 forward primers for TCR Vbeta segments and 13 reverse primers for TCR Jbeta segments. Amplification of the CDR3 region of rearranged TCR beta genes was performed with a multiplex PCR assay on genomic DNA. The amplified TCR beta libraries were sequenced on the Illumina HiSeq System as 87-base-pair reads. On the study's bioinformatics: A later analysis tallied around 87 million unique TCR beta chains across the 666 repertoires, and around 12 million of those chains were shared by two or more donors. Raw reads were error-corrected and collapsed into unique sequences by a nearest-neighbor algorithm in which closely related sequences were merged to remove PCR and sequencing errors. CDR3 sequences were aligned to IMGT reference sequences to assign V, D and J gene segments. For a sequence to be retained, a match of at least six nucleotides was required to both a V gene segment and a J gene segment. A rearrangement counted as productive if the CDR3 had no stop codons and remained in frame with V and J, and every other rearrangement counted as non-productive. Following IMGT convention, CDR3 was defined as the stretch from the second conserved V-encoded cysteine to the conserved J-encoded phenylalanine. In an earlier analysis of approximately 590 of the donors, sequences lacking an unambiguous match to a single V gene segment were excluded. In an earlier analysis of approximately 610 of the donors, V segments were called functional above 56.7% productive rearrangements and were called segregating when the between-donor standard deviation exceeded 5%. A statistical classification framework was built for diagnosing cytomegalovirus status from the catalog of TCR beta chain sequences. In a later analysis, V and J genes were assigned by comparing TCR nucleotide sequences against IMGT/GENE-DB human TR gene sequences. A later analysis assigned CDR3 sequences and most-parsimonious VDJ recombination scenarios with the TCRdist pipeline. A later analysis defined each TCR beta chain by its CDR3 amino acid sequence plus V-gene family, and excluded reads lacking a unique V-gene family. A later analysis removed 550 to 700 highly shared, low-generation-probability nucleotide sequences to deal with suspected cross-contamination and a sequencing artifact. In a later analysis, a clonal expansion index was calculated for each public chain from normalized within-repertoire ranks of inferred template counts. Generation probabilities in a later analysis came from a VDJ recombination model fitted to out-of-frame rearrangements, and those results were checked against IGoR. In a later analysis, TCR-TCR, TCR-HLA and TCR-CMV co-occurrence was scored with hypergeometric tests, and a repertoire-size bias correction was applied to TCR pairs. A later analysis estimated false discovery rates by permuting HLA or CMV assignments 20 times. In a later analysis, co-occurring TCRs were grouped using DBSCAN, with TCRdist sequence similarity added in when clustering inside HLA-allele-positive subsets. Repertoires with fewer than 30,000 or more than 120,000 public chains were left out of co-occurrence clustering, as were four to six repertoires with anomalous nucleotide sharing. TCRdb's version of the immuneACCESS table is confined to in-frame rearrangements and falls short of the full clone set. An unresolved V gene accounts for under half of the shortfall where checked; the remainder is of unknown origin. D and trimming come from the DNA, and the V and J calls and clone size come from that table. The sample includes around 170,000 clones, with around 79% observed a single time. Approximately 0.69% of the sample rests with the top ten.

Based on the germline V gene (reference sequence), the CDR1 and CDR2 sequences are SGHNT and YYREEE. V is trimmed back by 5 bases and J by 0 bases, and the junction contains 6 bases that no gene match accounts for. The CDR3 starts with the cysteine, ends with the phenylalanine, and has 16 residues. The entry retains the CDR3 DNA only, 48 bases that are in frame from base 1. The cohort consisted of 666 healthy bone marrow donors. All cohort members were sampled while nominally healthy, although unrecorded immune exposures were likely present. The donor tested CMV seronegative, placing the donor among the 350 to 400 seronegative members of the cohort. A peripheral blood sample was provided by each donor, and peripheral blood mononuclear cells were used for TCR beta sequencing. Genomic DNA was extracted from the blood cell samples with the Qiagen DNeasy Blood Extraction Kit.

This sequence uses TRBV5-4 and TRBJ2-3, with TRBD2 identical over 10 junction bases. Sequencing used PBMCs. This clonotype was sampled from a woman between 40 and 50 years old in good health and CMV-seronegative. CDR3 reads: CASRLLAGMSTDTQYF. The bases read TGTGCCAGCAGGCTACTAGCGGGGATGAGCACAGATACGCAGTATTTT.